This T cell receptor (beta chain) was obtained from a study of blood T cell repertoires in COVID-19. Study background: Sources were T cells, B-cell-depleted T cells, or PBMCs; the material itself was cDNA or gDNA.

Categorization into cohorts depended on clinical history that participants reported. As handled by the study authors: Amplification with reference gene primers provided the estimates of nucleated cell counts. Data came from immunoSEQ multiplex PCR; TCRdb stores just in-frame clones and leaves some out. From that table come the V and J calls and clone size; the DNA was used to work out D and trimming. Among over 120,000 clones listed, about 89% were seen once. The germline V gene has CDR1 SNHLY and CDR2 FYNNEI. CDR3 length: 16 residues. V trimming: 6 bases; J trimming: 2 bases; junction bases outside the gene matches: 8.

Sequencing was performed on PBMCs or T cells enriched from blood (not recorded which). This clonotype originated in a man in his sixties who had recovered from COVID-19. The V and J genes are TRBV2 and TRBJ1-5, with 9 bases lining up with TRBD1. The CDR3 loop reads CASRGHRGRGNQPQHF. The DNA of the CDR3 is TGTGCCAGCAGGGGCCACAGGGGGCGAGGCAATCAGCCCCAGCATTTT.